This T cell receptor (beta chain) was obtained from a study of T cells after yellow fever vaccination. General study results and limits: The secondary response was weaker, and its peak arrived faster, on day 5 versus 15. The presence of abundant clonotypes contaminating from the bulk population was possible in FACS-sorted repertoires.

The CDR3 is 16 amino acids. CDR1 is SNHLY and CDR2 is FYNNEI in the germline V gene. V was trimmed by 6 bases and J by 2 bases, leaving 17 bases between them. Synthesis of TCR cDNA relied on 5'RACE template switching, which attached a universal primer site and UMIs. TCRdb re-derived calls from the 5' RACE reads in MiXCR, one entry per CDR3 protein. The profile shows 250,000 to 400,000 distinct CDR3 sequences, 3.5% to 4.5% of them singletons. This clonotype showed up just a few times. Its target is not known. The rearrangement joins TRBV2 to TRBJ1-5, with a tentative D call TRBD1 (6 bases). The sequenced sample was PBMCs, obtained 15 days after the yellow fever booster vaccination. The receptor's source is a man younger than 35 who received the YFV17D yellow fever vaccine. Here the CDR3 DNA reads TGTGCCAGCAGCCCCGCAGGGGTTTCTGGCAATCAGCCCCAGCATTTT. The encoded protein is CASSPAGVSGNQPQHF.